The clone carrying this T cell receptor (beta chain) occurred once. The V gene's germline CDR1 is MNHNS and CDR2 SASEGT. This CDR3 is built from 15 residues. Trimming removed 4 bases from V and 4 bases from J; junction bases left unmatched: 8. This entry comes from a study of T cell changes during pregnancy in multiple sclerosis. TCRdb's copy holds only in-frame clones and misses some; the assay was immunoSEQ multiplex PCR. This table holds under 55,000 clones, approximately 91% found once. This rearrangement joins TRBV6-1 to TRBJ1-2, with 8 bases lining up with TRBD1. The sequenced sample was PBMCs (not recorded whether the cells were cultured). This clonotype was obtained from a female donor with multiple sclerosis, enrolled in a pregnancy study. The CDR3 bases are TGTGCCAGCAGTGGGCCCGAACAGGGGGGCTATGGCTACACCTTC. It is translated as CASSGPEQGGYGYTF.